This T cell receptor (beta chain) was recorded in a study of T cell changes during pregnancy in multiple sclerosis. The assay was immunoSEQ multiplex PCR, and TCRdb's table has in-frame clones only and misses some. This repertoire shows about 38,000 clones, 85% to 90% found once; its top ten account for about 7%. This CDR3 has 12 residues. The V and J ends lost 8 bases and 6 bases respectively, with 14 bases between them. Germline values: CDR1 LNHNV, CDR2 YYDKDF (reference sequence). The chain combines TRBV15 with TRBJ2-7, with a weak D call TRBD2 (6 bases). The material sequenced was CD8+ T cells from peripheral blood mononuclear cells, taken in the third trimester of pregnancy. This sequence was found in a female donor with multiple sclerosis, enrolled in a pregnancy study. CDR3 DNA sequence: TGTGCCACCGGGACTCGCATGGGCGAGCAGTACTTC. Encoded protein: CATGTRMGEQYF. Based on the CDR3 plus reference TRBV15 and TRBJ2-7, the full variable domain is DAMVIQNPRYQVTQFGKPVTLSCSQTLNHNVMYWYQQKSSQAPKLLFHYYDKDFNNEADTPDNFQSRRPNTSFCFLDIRSPGLGDTAMYLCATGTRMGEQYFGPGTRLTVT.